This T cell receptor (beta chain) was recovered during a study of blood T cell repertoires in COVID-19. As for the study in general: From the United States, Italy and Spain came samples of acute and convalescent COVID-19. Sources were T cells, B-cell-depleted T cells, or PBMCs; the material itself was cDNA or gDNA.

The length of the CDR3 is 14 residues. Germline V gives CDR1 GTSNPN, CDR2 SVGIG (reference sequence). V dropped 3 bases and J dropped 4; count of bases not matched to a gene: 4. As originally analysed: Researchers report that nucleated cell counts were estimated from reference gene primer amplification. Assay: immunoSEQ multiplex PCR; the TCRdb copy retains only in-frame clones and omits some. V and J calls plus clone size are reproduced from that table; the DNA served to infer D and trimming. The sample shows hundreds of thousands of clones, about 90% of them seen only once. This chain joins TRBV30 and TRBJ1-5, with 9 bases that match TRBD1. Sequencing was carried out using peripheral blood. This TCR was sampled from a woman between 45 and 65 years old who had recovered from COVID-19. CDR3 nucleotides: TGTGCCTGGAGAGGCGACAGGGGGAATCAGCCCCAGCATTTT. It encodes CAWRGDRGNQPQHF.